This T cell receptor (beta chain) was profiled in a study of response to subunit inactivated influenza vaccine. Whole-study results and caveats: It was suggested by the authors that few new T cells are recruited by each seasonal influenza vaccination.

TCRdb re-derived calls from the RT-PCR reads in MiXCR, one entry per CDR3 protein. Among 250,000 to 350,000 distinct CDR3 sequences listed, roughly 22% were seen once. This clonotype was picked up a small number of times. The target antigen is unknown. V gave up 6 bases and J gave up 7 bases, with 10 bases separating them. Germline CDR1 is MNHEY and CDR2 is SVGEGT. The CDR3 contains 11 residues. This specimen was PBMCs from blood, taken 21 months after vaccination. The source of this sequence is a man aged 45-69 years who received an inactivated influenza vaccine. V usage is TRBV6-2 or TRBV6-3 and J usage is TRBJ2-7, with D perhaps matching TRBD2 (5 bases). The CDR3 sequence is CASSGVREQYF. The CDR3 DNA reads as TGTGCCAGCAGCGGGGTCCGGGAGCAGTACTTC.